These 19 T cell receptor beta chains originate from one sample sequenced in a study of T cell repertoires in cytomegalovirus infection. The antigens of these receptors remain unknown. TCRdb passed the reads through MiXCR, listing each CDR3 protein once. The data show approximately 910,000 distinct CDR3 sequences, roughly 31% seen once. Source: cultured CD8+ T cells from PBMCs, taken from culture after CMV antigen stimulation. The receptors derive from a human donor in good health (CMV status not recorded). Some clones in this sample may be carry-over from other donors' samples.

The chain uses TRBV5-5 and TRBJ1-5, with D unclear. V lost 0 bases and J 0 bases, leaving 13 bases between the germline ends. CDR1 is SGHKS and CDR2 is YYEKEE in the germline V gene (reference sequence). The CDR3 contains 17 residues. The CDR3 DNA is TGTGCCAGCAGCTTGGTACGGGCAGGCTATAGCAATCAGCCCCAGCATTTT. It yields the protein CASSLVRAGYSNQPQHF.

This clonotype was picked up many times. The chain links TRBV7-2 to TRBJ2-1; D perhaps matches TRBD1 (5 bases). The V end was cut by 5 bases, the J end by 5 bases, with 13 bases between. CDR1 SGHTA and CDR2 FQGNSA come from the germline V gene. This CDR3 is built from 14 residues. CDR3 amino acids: CASSLDQGDNEQFF. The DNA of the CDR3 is TGTGCCAGCAGCCTGGATCAGGGCGACAATGAGCAGTTCTTC.

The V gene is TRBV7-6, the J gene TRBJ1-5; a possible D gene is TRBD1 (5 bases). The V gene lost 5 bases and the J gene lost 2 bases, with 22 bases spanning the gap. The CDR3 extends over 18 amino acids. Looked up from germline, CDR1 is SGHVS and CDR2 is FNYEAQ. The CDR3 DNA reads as TGTGCCAGCAGCCGCCTATCCGGGACCTACATCGGCAATCAGCCCCAGCATTTT. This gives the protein CASSRLSGTYIGNQPQHF.

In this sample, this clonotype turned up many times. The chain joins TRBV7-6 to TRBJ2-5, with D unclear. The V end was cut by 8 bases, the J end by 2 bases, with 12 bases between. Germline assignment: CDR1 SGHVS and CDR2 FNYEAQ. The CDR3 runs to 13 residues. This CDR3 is CASGAPLQETQYF. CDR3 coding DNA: TGTGCCAGCGGTGCCCCCCTACAAGAGACCCAGTACTTC.

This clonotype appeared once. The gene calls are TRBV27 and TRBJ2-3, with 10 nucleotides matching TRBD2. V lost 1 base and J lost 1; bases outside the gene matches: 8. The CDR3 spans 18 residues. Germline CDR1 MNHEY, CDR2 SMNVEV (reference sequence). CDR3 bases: TGTGCCAGCAGTTTATTGGTTTCTAGCGGGGGAGGCACAGATACGCAGTATTTT. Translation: CASSLLVSSGGGTDTQYF.

This chain's CDR3 is CASSSSWERNEAFF. In DNA form, the CDR3 reads TGTGCCAGCAGCAGTAGTTGGGAGCGCAATGAAGCTTTCTTT. V usage is TRBV28 and J usage is TRBJ1-1, with D unresolved. Per the germline V gene, CDR1 is MDHEN and CDR2 is SYDVKM. This CDR3 spans 14 amino acids. Trimming removed 6 bases from V and 7 bases from J, with 18 bases in between.

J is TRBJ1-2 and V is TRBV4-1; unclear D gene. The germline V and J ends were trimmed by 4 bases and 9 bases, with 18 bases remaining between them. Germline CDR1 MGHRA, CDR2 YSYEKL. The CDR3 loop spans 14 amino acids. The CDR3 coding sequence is TGCGCCAGCAGCCTCCTCAGCGGTCAACGGAGCTACACCTTC. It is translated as CASSLLSGQRSYTF.

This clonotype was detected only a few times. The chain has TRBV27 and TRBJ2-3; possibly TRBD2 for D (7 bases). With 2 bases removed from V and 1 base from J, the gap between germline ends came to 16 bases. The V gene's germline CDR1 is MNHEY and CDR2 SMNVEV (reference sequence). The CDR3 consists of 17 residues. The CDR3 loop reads CASSLRGGSGRTDTQYF. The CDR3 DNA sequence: TGTGCCAGCAGTTTAAGGGGGGGTAGCGGGCGCACAGATACGCAGTATTTT.

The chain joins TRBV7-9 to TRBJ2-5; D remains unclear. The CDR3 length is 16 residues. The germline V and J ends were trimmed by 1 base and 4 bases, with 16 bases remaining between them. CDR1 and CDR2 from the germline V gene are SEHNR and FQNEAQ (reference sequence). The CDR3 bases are TGTGCCAGCAGCTTAGGATATAGGGTGGTAGGAGAGACCCAGTACTTC. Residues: CASSLGYRVVGETQYF. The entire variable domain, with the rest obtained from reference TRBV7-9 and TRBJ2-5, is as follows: DTGVSQNPRHKITKRGQNVTFRCDPISEHNRLYWYRQTLGQGPEFLTYFQNEAQLEKSRLLSDRFSAERPKGSFSTLEIQRTEQGDSAMYLCASSLGYRVVGETQYFGPGTRLLVL.

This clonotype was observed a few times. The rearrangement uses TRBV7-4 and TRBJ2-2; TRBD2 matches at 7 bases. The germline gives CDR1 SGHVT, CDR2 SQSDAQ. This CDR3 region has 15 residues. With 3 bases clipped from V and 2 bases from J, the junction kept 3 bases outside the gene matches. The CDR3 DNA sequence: TGTGCCAGCAGCTTGAAGCGGGGCAACACCGGGGAGCTGTTTTTT. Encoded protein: CASSLKRGNTGELFF.

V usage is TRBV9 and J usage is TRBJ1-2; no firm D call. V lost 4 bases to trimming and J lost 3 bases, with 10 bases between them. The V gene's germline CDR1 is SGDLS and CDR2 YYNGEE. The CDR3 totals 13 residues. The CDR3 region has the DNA TGTGCCAGCAGCCACAACAAGTACTATGGCTACACCTTC. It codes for CASSHNKYYGYTF.

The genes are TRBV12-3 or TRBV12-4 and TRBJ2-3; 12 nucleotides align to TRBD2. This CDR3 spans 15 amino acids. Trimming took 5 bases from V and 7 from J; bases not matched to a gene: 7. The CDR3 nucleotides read TGTGCCAGCAGTCCTAGCGGGGGGGGGGACCATACGCAGTATTTT. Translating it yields CASSPSGGGDHTQYF.

The CDR3 sequence is CASSLAGGTRHTEAFF. Here the CDR3 DNA reads TGTGCCAGCAGCTTAGCAGGGGGGACTCGGCACACTGAAGCTTTCTTT. The chain has TRBV7-4 and TRBJ1-1, with D tentatively TRBD1 (6 bases). This CDR3 region has 16 residues. Looked up from germline, CDR1 is SGHVT and CDR2 is SQSDAQ. V was pared by 0 bases and J by 3 bases, with 14 bases between.

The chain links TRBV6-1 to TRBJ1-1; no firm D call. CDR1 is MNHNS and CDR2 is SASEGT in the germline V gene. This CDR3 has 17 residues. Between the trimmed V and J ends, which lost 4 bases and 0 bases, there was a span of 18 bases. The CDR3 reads CASSGRTRNRMNTEAFF. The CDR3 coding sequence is TGTGCCAGCAGTGGTAGGACGAGGAACAGAATGAACACTGAAGCTTTCTTT.

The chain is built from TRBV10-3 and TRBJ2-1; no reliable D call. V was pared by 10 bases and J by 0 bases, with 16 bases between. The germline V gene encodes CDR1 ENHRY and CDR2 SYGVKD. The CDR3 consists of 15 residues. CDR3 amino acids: CATAVGQSSYNEQFF. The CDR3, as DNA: TGTGCCACCGCGGTTGGGCAGAGCTCCTACAATGAGCAGTTCTTC.

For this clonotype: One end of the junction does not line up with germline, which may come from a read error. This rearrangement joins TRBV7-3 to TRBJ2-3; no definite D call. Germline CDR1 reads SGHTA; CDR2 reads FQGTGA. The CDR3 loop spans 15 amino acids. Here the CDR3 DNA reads TGTGCCAGCAGCGCCTTCCCCACCTCTACAGAGACGCAGTATTTT. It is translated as CASSAFPTSTETQYF.

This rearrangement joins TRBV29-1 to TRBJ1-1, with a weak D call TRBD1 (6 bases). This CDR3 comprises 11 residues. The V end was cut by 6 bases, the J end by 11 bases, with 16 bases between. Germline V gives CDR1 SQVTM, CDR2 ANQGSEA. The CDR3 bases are TGCAGCGTACTAGGGGGACCCTTGGCTTTCTTT. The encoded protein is CSVLGGPLAFF.

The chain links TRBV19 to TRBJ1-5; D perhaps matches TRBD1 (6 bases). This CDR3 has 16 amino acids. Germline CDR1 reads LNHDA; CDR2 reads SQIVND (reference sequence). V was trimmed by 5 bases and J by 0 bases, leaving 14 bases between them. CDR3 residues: CASSHGTRYSNQPQHF. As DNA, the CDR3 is TGTGCCAGTAGTCACGGGACAAGATATAGCAATCAGCCCCAGCATTTT.

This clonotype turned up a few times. The CDR3 bases are TGTGCCAGCAGGAACGGACAGGGCTTGGAGACCCAGTACTTC. It translates to CASRNGQGLETQYF. This sequence joins TRBV12-3 or TRBV12-4 and TRBJ2-5; TRBD1 matches 8 bases. The V segment lost 6 bases and the J segment 5 bases; nucleotides outside the gene matches: 8. The CDR3 contains 14 residues.